The 17 T cell receptor beta chains below all came from one sample that was sequenced in a study of vaccination and CD4 T cells after COVID-19 (dated by TCRdb to 2022 to 2024). Libraries came from PCR. The sample was run on an Illumina iSeq 100. TCR sequencing of DNA from cultured CD4+ T cells used the Oncomine TCR Beta short-read assay at the Johns Hopkins FTIC core. TCRdb reanalyzed the raw reads on its own, using fastp at Q25 for trimming and MiXCR for clone calling, and kept in-frame beta chains. When rows share a CDR3 protein, they turn into one entry using the most common DNA and genes. Here the sample has some 15,000 distinct CDR3 sequences; approximately 73% occur a single time. Around 9.9% of the sample goes to the ten largest clones. Their cognate antigens are unknown. The meaning of the sample's treatment or condition label: roughly ten-day PBMC culture with coronavirus spike peptide pools or control peptides (ViraFEST assay).

Source material: CD4+ T cells from blood, cultured in vitro. Receptor source: a human donor who had recovered from COVID-19.

This chain links TRBV6-1 with TRBJ1-2; D unclear. Looked up from germline, CDR1 is MNHNS and CDR2 is SASEGT. V lost 6 bases and J 5 bases, leaving 7 bases between the germline ends. This CDR3 spans 11 amino acids. CDR3 protein: CASSDRYGYTF. The CDR3 DNA follows: TGTGCCAGCAGCGACCGTTATGGCTACACCTTC.

The CDR3 sequence is CASSFIYEQYF. The CDR3 bases are TGTGCCAGCAGCTTTATCTACGAGCAGTACTTC. This sequence joins TRBV7-2 and TRBJ2-7; D ambiguous. The V end lost 3 bases, the J end lost 3 bases, and 3 bases lay between the germline ends. There are 11 residues in the CDR3. Germline V gene sequence: CDR1 SGHTA, CDR2 FQGNSA.

This clonotype occurred a few times. The chain employs TRBV28 and TRBJ1-5; no clear D gene. CDR1 is MDHEN, CDR2 SYDVKM, per germline. The V and J ends lost 10 bases and 0 bases respectively, with 10 bases between them. The CDR3 is 13 amino acids. CDR3 loop: CAIREDSNQPQHF. CDR3 coding DNA: TGTGCCATCCGGGAAGATAGCAATCAGCCCCAGCATTTT.

This chain connects TRBV6-5 to TRBJ1-6, with TRBD1 as a possible D gene (5 bases). V gave up 2 bases and J gave up 11 bases, with 10 bases separating them. The CDR3 is 13 residues long. CDR1 MNHEY and CDR2 SVGAGI come from the germline V gene. The chain's CDR3 is CASSYEGDTPLHF. CDR3 nucleotides: TGTGCCAGCAGTTACGAAGGGGATACACCCCTCCACTTT.

The V call is TRBV7-3, the J call TRBJ2-1, with 11 bases that match TRBD2. V lost 3 bases to trimming and J lost 4 bases; unmatched junction nucleotides: 2. CDR1 is SGHTA, CDR2 FQGTGA, per germline. The CDR3 runs to 15 residues. In DNA, the CDR3 is TGTGCCAGCAGCTTGAGACTAGCGGGGTACAATGAGCAGTTCTTC. It encodes CASSLRLAGYNEQFF.

The V gene is TRBV6-5, the J gene TRBJ2-3; 9 bases align to TRBD2. The CDR3 extends over 15 amino acids. CDR1 is MNHEY, CDR2 SVGAGI, per germline. Trimming cost V 2 bases and J 3 bases; bases outside gene matches: 3. CDR3 DNA sequence: TGTGCCAGCAGTTACGGCCTAGCGGGGACAGATACGCAGTATTTT. Amino acids: CASSYGLAGTDTQYF.

The genes are TRBV20-1 and TRBJ2-1; TRBD2 aligns across 9 bases. The CDR3 extends over 16 amino acids. The junction had 5 bases not matched to a gene; V was cut back by 2 bases and J by 0 bases. Germline loops: CDR1 DFQATT, CDR2 SNEGSKA (reference sequence). In nucleotides, the CDR3 is TGCAGTGCTAGACTTAGCGGGAGTGCCTCCTACAATGAGCAGTTCTTC. Protein product: CSARLSGSASYNEQFF.

The V and J genes are TRBV6-5 and TRBJ1-5, with D unclear. Deletions cut 0 bases from V and 3 bases from J, with 15 bases between. The CDR3 runs to 17 residues. Germline V lookup: CDR1 MNHEY, CDR2 SVGAGI. CDR3 sequence reads: CASSYSKARPNNQPQHF. In DNA form, the CDR3 reads TGTGCCAGCAGTTACTCGAAGGCCAGACCAAACAATCAGCCCCAGCATTTT.

The CDR3 loop is CASSYSKGTPNYGYTF. CDR3 in DNA: TGTGCCAGCAGTTACTCGAAAGGGACACCTAACTATGGCTACACCTTC. The V and J genes are TRBV6-5 and TRBJ1-2; D is perhaps TRBD1 (6 bases). This CDR3 has 16 residues. V lost 0 bases and J lost 0, with 11 bases in between. Germline V gene lookup returns CDR1 MNHEY and CDR2 SVGAGI.

The chain combines TRBV25-1 with TRBJ2-1; D is unclear. This CDR3 comprises 14 residues. CDR1 and CDR2 from the germline V gene are MGHDK and SYGVNS. V was cut by 4 bases and J by 0 bases, with 7 bases left in between. CDR3 region: CASSVHSSYNEQFF. CDR3 DNA: TGTGCCAGCAGTGTTCACAGCTCCTACAATGAGCAGTTCTTC.

The chain has TRBV27 and TRBJ1-6, with 9 bases aligning to TRBD1. The CDR3 spans 15 residues. Germline V gene sequence: CDR1 MNHEY, CDR2 SMNVEV (reference sequence). V shed 4 bases, J shed 10 bases, and the junction held 8 bases outside the gene matches. Here the CDR3 DNA reads TGTGCCAGCAGTTCGGGACAGGGAATAGGATCACCCCTCCACTTT. It specifies CASSSGQGIGSPLHF.

V and J are TRBV28 and TRBJ2-7, with a possible D match to TRBD2 (7 bases). The CDR3 has 16 amino acids. The V end lost 2 bases, the J end lost 4 bases, and 18 bases lay between the germline ends. CDR1 and CDR2 from the germline V gene are MDHEN and SYDVKM. The chain's CDR3 is CASSLRGATVGYEQYF. In DNA form, the CDR3 reads TGTGCCAGCAGTTTACGGGGGGCGACGGTCGGGTACGAGCAGTACTTC. Drawing the rest from reference TRBV28 and TRBJ2-7, the complete variable domain is DVKVTQSSRYLVKRTGEKVFLECVQDMDHENMFWYRQDPGLGLRLIYFSYDVKMKEKGDIPEGYSVSREKKERFSLILESASTNQTSMYLCASSLRGATVGYEQYFGPGTRLTVT.

This chain uses TRBV20-1 with TRBJ1-5; D gene unclear. From germline, CDR1 is DFQATT and CDR2 SNEGSKA (reference sequence). V lost 4 bases and J 0 bases, leaving 16 bases between the germline ends. The CDR3 has 16 residues. CDR3 in amino acids: CSANAARLNSNQPQHF. The CDR3 nucleotides are TGCAGTGCTAACGCAGCGAGGCTGAATAGCAATCAGCCCCAGCATTTT.

This sequence joins TRBV12-3 or TRBV12-4 and TRBJ2-7, with D tentatively TRBD2 (6 bases). The CDR3 spans 14 residues. Deletions cut 6 bases from V and 0 bases from J, with 12 bases between. CDR3 coding DNA: TGTGCCAGCAGCCGAGGAGGGAGCTCCTACGAGCAGTACTTC. Translation: CASSRGGSSYEQYF.

The CDR3 DNA is TGTGCCACCAGCAGAGGCGGGACAGGCCCCGGCTATGGCTACACCTTC. Residues: CATSRGGTGPGYGYTF. V gene TRBV15 combines with J gene TRBJ1-2; 8 nucleotides match TRBD1. The J segment lost 4 bases and the V segment lost 1 base, leaving 8 bases of the junction unmatched. The length of the CDR3 is 16 residues. Germline CDR1 LNHNV, CDR2 YYDKDF (reference sequence).

This chain links TRBV20-1 with TRBJ2-3; D perhaps matches TRBD1 (6 bases). Between the trimmed V and J ends, which lost 5 bases and 5 bases, there was a span of 14 bases. The CDR3 is 13 amino acids. The germline V gene has CDR1 DFQATT and CDR2 SNEGSKA (reference sequence). As DNA, the CDR3 is TGCAGTGCTCCTAGGCCAGGGGTAGATACGCAGTATTTT. Translating gives CSAPRPGVDTQYF.

V usage is TRBV7-9 and J usage is TRBJ1-5, with D perhaps TRBD1 (6 bases). CDR3 length: 14 residues. Looked up from germline, CDR1 is SEHNR and CDR2 is FQNEAQ (reference sequence). V was cut by 6 bases and J by 7 bases, with 16 bases left in between. The CDR3 DNA reads as TGTGCCAGCAGTTCTTCAGGGGTATGGCAGCCCCAGCATTTT. It translates to CASSSSGVWQPQHF. The full variable domain, rest sourced from reference TRBV7-9 and TRBJ1-5, is DTGVSQNPRHKITKRGQNVTFRCDPISEHNRLYWYRQTLGQGPEFLTYFQNEAQLEKSRLLSDRFSAERPKGSFSTLEIQRTEQGDSAMYLCASSSSGVWQPQHFGDGTRLSIL.